This T cell receptor (beta chain) was sequenced for a study of type 1 and type 2 diabetes patients. About the study: Across the study, fewer than 20,000,000 paired-end reads were produced.

CDR1 and CDR2 (germline): LNHNV, YYDKDF (reference sequence). V was pared by 4 bases and J by 3 bases, with 5 bases of the junction left unmatched. The CDR3 totals 14 residues. Each diabetic donor fulfilled classification criteria for either type 1 or type 2. About 10 milliliters of peripheral blood were drawn from each donor. PCR was run on genomic DNA. The TCR beta CDR3 region was amplified using 30 forward and 13 reverse primers. Using its own MiXCR run on the multiplex PCR reads, TCRdb lists one record per CDR3 protein. The table shows about 270,000 distinct CDR3 sequences, with 40% to 50% occurring only once.

The receptor was isolated from a man younger than 35 with type 2 diabetes. The V call is TRBV15, the J call TRBJ2-5; 7 bases are shared with TRBD2. Sequencing was performed on peripheral blood mononuclear cells (PBMCs). DNA for the CDR3: TGTGCCACCAGCACCCTGGGGGGGGAAGAGACCCAGTACTTC. It encodes CATSTLGGEETQYF.